The subject of this entry is one T cell receptor beta chain. There are 12 residues in the CDR3. The germline CDR1 and CDR2 sequences are SEHNR and FQNEAQ (reference sequence). Between the trimmed V and J ends, which lost 5 bases and 3 bases, there was a span of 8 bases. Original processing methods: Cell counts per sample came from amplifying reference gene primers. The method was immunoSEQ multiplex PCR; TCRdb's version includes in-frame clones alone and lacks a portion of them. The V and J calls and clone size were taken over from that table, and D and trimming were inferred from the DNA. The sample records about 240,000 clones, 88% being singletons. The data are from a study of blood T cell repertoires in COVID-19. The overall study: T cells, B-cell-depleted T cells, or PBMCs supplied cDNA or gDNA.

The origin of this receptor is a woman in her forties who had recovered from COVID-19. The source material was peripheral blood. The chain couples TRBV7-9 to TRBJ2-7, with TRBD2 as a possible D gene (5 bases). CDR3 sequence reads: CASSPTSYEQYF. The CDR3 coding sequence is TGTGCCAGCAGCCCAACTAGCTACGAGCAGTACTTC. Complete variable domain (other parts from reference TRBV7-9 and TRBJ2-7): DTGVSQNPRHKITKRGQNVTFRCDPISEHNRLYWYRQTLGQGPEFLTYFQNEAQLEKSRLLSDRFSAERPKGSFSTLEIQRTEQGDSAMYLCASSPTSYEQYFGPGTRLTVT.